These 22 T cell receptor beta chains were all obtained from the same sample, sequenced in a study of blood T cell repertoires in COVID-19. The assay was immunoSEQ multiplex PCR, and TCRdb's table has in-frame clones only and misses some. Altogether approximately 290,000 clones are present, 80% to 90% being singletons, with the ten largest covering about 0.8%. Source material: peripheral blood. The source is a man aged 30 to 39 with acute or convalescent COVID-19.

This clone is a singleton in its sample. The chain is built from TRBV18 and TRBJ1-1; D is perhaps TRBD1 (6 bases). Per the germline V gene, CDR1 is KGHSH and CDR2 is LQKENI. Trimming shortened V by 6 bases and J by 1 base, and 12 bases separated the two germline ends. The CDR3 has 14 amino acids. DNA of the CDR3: TGTGCCAGCTCCCAAGGACAGAAGAACACTGAAGCTTTCTTT. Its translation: CASSQGQKNTEAFF. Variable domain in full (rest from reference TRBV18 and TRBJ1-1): NAGVMQNPRHLVRRRGQEARLRCSPMKGHSHVYWYRQLPEEGLKFMVYLQKENIIDESGMPKERFSAEFPKEGPSILRIQQVVRGDSAAYFCASSQGQKNTEAFFGQGTRLTVV.

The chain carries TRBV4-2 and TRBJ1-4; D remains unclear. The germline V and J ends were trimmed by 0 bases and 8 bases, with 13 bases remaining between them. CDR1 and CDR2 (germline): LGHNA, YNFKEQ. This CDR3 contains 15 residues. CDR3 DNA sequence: TGTGCCAGCAGCCAAGATCGGAGCCAGAGAGAAAAACTGTTTTTT. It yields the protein CASSQDRSQREKLFF.

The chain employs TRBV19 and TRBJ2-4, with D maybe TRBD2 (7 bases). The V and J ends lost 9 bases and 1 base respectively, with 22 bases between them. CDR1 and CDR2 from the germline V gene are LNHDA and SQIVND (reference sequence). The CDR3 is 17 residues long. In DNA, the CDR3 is TGTGCCAGCCGACAAAAGGGGGGGATATCTGCCAAAAACATTCAGTACTTC. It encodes CASRQKGGISAKNIQYF.

The CDR3 nucleotides are TGTGCCAGCAGCTTGGTGGTAGATTCACCCCTCCACTTT. This translates into CASSLVVDSPLHF. The chain combines TRBV5-6 with TRBJ1-6; D remains ambiguous. In germline, CDR1 is SGHDT, CDR2 YYEEEE. The CDR3 extends over 13 amino acids. Deletions cut 0 bases from V and 8 bases from J, with 6 bases between.

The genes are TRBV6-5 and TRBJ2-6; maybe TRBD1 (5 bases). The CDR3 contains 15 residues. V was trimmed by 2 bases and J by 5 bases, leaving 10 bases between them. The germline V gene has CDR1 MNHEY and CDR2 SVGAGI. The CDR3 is CASSYQGPRANVLTF. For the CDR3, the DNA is TGTGCCAGCAGTTACCAGGGCCCTCGGGCCAACGTCCTGACTTTC.

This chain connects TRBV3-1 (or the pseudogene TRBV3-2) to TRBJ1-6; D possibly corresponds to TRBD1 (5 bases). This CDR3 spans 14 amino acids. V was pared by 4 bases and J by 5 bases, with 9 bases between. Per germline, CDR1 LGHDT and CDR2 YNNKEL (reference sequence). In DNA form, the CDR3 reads TGTGCCAGCAGCCTCGGGGGAGATAATTCACCCCTCCACTTT. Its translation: CASSLGGDNSPLHF.

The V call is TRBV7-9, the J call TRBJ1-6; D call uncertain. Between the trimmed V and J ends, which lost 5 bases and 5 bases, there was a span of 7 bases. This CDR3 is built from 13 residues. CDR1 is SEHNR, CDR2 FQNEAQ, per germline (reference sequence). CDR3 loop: CASSPRDNSPLHF. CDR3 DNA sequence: TGTGCCAGCAGCCCCCGTGATAATTCACCCCTCCACTTT.

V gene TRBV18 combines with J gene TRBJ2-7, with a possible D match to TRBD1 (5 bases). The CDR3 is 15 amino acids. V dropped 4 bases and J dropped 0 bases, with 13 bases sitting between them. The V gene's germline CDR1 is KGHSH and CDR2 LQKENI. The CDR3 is CASSLGPLGSYEQYF. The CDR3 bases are TGTGCCAGCTCACTGGGGCCCTTAGGCTCCTACGAGCAGTACTTC. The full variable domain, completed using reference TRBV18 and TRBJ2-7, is NAGVMQNPRHLVRRRGQEARLRCSPMKGHSHVYWYRQLPEEGLKFMVYLQKENIIDESGMPKERFSAEFPKEGPSILRIQQVVRGDSAAYFCASSLGPLGSYEQYFGPGTRLTVT.

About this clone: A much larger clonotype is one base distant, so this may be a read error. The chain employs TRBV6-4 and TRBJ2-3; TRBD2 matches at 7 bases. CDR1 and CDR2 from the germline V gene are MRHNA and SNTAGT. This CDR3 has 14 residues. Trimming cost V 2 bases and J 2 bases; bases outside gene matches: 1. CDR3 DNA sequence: TGTGCCAGCAGTGACGGGAGGGCCACAGATACGCAGTATTTT. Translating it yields CASSDGRATDTQYF.

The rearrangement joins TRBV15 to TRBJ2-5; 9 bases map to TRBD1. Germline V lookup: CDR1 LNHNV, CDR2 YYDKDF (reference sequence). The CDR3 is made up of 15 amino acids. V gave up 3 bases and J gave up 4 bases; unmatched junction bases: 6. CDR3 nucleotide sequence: TGTGCCACCAGCAGCGAACAGGGGGCAGGAGAGACCCAGTACTTC. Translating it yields CATSSEQGAGETQYF.

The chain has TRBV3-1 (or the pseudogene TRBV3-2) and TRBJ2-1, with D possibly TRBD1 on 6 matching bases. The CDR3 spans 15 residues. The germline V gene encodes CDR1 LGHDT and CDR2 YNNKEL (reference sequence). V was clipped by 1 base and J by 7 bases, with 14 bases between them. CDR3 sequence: CASSQGRGNLNEQFF. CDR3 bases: TGTGCCAGCAGCCAAGGAAGGGGGAATCTAAATGAGCAGTTCTTC.

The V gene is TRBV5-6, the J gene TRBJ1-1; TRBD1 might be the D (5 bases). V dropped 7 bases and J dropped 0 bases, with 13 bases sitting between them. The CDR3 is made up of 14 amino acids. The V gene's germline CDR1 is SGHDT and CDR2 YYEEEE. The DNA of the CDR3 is TGTGCCAGCGCTAAGCAGGGTCTGAACACTGAAGCTTTCTTT. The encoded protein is CASAKQGLNTEAFF.

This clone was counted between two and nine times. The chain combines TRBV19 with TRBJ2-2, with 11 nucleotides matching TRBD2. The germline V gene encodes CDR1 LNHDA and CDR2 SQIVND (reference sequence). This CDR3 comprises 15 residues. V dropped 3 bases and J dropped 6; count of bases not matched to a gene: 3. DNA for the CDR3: TGTGCCAGTAGTATTCGGGGACTAGCGGCCGGGGAGCTGTTTTTT. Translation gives CASSIRGLAAGELFF.

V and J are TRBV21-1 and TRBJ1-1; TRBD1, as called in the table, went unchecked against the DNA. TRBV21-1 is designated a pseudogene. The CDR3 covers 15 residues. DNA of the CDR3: TGTGCCAGCAGCAAACAGGGGGGTGTGAACACTGAAGCTTTCTTT. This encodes CASSKQGGVNTEAFF.

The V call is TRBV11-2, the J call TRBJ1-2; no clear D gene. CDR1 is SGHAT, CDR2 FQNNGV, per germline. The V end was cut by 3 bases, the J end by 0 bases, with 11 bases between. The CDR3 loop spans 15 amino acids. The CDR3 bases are TGTGCCAGCAGCTTGGATCCGGGTTCTAACTATGGCTACACCTTC. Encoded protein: CASSLDPGSNYGYTF. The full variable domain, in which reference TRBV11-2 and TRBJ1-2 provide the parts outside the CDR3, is EAGVAQSPRYKIIEKRQSVAFWCNPISGHATLYWYQQILGQGPKLLIQFQNNGVVDDSQLPKDRFSAERLKGVDSTLKIQPAKLEDSAVYLCASSLDPGSNYGYTFGSGTRLTVV.

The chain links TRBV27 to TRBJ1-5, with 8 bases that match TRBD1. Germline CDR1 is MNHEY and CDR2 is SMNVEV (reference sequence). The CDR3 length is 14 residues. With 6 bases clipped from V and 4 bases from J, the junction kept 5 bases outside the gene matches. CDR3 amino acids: CASRNRGRNQPQHF. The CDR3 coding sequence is TGTGCCAGCAGGAACAGGGGGAGAAATCAGCCCCAGCATTTT.

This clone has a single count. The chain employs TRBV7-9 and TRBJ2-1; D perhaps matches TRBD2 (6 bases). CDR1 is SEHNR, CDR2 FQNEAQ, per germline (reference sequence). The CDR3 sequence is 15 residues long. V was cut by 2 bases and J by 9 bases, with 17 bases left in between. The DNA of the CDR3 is TGTGCCAGCAGCTTATGGGCGGGATTCAATGGTGAGCAGTTCTTC. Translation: CASSLWAGFNGEQFF.

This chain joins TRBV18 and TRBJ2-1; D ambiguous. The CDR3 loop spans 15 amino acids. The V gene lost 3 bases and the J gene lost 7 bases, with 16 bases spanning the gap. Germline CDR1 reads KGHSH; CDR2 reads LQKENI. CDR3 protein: CASSPSRELGNEQFF. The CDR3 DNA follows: TGTGCCAGCTCACCTTCGCGAGAACTCGGGAATGAGCAGTTCTTC.

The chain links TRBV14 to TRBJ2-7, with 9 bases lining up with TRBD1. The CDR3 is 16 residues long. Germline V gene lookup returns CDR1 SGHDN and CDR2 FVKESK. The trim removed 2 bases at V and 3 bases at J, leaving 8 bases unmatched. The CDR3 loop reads CASSQRTGQGIYEQYF. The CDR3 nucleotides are TGTGCCAGCAGCCAACGCACGGGACAGGGTATCTACGAGCAGTACTTC.

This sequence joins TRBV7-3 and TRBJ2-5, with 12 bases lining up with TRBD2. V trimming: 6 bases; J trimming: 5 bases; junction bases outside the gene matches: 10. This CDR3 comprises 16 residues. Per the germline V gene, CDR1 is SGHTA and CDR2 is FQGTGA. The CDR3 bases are TGTGCCAGCAGTCAGGGGCTAGCGGGAGGGCCGGAGACCCAGTACTTC. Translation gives CASSQGLAGGPETQYF.

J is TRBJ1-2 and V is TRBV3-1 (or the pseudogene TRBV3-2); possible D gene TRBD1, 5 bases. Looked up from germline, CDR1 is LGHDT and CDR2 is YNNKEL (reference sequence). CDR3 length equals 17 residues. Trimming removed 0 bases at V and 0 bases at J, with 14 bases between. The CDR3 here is CASSQDRGGLTNYGYTF. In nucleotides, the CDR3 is TGTGCCAGCAGCCAAGATAGGGGCGGACTAACTAACTATGGCTACACCTTC.

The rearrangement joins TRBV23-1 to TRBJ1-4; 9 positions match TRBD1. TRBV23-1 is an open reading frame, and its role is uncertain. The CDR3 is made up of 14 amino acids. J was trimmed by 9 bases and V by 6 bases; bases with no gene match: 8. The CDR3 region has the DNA TGCGCCAGCAGCCCCACCGGGACAGGGAAAAAACTGTTTTTT. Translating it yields CASSPTGTGKKLFF.